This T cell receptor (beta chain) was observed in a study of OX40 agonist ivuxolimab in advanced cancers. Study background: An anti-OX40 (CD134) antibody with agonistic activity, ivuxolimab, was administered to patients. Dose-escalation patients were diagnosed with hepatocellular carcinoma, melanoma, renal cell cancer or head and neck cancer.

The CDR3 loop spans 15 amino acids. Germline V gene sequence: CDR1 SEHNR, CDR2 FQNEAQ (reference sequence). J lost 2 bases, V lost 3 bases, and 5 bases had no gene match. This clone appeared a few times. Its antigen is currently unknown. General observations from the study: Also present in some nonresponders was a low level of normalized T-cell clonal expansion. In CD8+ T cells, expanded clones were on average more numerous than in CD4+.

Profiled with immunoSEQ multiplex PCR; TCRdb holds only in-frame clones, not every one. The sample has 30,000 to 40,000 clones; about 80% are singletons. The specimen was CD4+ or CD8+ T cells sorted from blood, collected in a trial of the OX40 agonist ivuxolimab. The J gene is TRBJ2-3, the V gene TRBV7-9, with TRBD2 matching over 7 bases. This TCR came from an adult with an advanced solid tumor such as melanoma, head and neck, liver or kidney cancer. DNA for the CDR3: TGTGCCAGCAGCTTGCAGGGAGGGGCCACAGATACGCAGTATTTT. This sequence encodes CASSLQGGATDTQYF.